This entry describes one T cell receptor (beta chain). The data stem from a study of blood T cell repertoires in COVID-19. This CDR3 has 19 amino acids. Trimming at V came to 0 bases and at J to 3 bases, leaving 16 bases not matched to a gene. Germline CDR1 is LNHNV and CDR2 is YYDKDF (reference sequence). Assay: immunoSEQ multiplex PCR; the TCRdb copy retains only in-frame clones and omits some. The profile shows 130,000 to 150,000 clones, around 82% of them singletons. The chain carries TRBV15 and TRBJ1-2, with TRBD1 matching 7 bases. The clonotype was recovered from a woman in her forties or fifties with acute or convalescent COVID-19. Sequencing input: peripheral blood. CDR3: CATSREARGPVSLDYGYTF. DNA of the CDR3: TGTGCCACCAGCAGAGAGGCGAGGGGGCCCGTCTCCCTTGACTATGGCTACACCTTC.